This paragraph reports one T cell receptor (beta chain). Its specificity is unknown. These data are taken from a study of T cells in Graves' hyperthyroidism and ophthalmopathy. Study in general: Peripheral blood collection took place at initial diagnosis, before any treatment. Study findings and constraints: Ophthalmopathy, which appeared later, was predicted by the model a median roughly 6.4 months before onset.

From RNA transcripts, TCR beta CDR3 regions were amplified. The HTBI primer set drove a first-round RT-PCR of the TCR CDR3. TCRdb reprocessed the multiplex PCR reads via MiXCR and lists one record per CDR3 protein. Of roughly 500,000 distinct CDR3 sequences in the sample, roughly 22% are singletons; the top ten hold 49%. The germline gives CDR1 SNHLY, CDR2 FYNNEI. CDR3 length: 15 amino acids. Trimming removed 3 bases at V and 4 bases at J, with 15 bases between. PBMCs were derived from roughly 10 ml fresh peripheral blood. This receptor was obtained from a woman between 65 and 79 years old with Graves' ophthalmopathy. The rearrangement links TRBV2 to TRBJ2-5; tentatively, D is TRBD2 (7 bases). The specimen was blood. CDR3 loop: CASSEGGGGRETQYF. CDR3 nucleotide sequence: TGTGCCAGCAGTGAGGGTGGGGGGGGCCGAGAGACCCAGTACTTC. Full variable domain (rest looked up from reference TRBV2 and TRBJ2-5): EPEVTQTPSHQVTQMGQEVILRCVPISNHLYFYWYRQILGQKVEFLVSFYNNEISEKSEIFDDQFSVERPDGSNFTLKIRSTKLEDSAMYFCASSEGGGGRETQYFGPGTRLLVL.